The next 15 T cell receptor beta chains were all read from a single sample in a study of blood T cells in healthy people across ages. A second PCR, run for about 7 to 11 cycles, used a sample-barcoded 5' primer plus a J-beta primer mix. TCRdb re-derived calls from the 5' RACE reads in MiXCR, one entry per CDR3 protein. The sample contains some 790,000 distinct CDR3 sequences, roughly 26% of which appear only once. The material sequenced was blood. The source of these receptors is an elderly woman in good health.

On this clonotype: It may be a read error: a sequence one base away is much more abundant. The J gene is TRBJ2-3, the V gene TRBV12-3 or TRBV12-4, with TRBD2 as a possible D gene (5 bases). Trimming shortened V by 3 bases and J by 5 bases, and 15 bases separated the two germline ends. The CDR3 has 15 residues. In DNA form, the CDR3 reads TGTGCCAGCAGTTTCCGTAGGAGGATAAGAGATACGCAGTATTTT. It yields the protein CASSFRRRIRDTQYF.

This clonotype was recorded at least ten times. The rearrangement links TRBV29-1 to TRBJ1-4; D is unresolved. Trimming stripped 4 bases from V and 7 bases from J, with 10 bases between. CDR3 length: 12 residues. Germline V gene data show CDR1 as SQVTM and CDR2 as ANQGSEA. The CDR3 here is CSVGQESEKLFF. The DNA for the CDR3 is TGCAGCGTTGGCCAGGAGAGTGAAAAACTGTTTTTT.

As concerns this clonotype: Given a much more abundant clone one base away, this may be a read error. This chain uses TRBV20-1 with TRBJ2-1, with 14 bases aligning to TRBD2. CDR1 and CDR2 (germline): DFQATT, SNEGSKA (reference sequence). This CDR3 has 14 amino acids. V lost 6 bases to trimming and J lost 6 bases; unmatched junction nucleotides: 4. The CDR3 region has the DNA TGCAGTGCCCCGACTAGCGGGGGGGGCAATGAGCAGTTCTTC. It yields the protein CSAPTSGGGNEQFF.

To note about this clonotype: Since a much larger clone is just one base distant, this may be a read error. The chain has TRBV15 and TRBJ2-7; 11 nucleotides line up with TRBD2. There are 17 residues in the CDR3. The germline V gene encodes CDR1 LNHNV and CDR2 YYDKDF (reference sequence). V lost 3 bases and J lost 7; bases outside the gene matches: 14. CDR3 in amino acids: CATSRERLAGNYNEQYF. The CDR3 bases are TGTGCCACCAGCAGGGAAAGACTAGCGGGGAACTACAATGAGCAGTACTTC. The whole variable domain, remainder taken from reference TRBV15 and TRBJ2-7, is DAMVIQNPRYQVTQFGKPVTLSCSQTLNHNVMYWYQQKSSQAPKLLFHYYDKDFNNEADTPDNFQSRRPNTSFCFLDIRSPGLGDTAMYLCATSRERLAGNYNEQYFGPGTRLTVT.

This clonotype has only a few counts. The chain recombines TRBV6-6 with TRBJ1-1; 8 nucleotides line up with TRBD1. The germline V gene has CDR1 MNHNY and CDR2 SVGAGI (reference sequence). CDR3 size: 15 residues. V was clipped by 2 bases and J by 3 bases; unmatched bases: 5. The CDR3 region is CASSYGQGRDTEAFF. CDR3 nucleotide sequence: TGTGCCAGCAGTTACGGACAGGGTAGGGACACTGAAGCTTTCTTT.

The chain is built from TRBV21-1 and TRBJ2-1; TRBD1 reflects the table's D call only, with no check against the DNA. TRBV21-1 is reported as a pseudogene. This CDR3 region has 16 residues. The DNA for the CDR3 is TGTGCCAGCAGCAAGGCCCTTAGGGGGGCCGGCAATGAGCAGTTCTTC. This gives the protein CASSKALRGAGNEQFF.

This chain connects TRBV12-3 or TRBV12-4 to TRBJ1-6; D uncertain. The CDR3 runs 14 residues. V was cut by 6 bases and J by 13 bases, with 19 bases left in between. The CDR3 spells CASRNPGPSEPLHF. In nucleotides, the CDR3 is TGTGCCAGCAGAAACCCCGGGCCCTCCGAGCCCCTCCACTTT.

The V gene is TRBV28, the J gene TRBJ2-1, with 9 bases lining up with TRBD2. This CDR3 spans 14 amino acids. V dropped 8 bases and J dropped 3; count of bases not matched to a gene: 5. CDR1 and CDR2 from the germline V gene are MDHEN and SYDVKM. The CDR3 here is CASGLAGDYNEQFF. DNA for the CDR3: TGTGCCAGCGGCTTAGCGGGGGACTACAATGAGCAGTTCTTC.

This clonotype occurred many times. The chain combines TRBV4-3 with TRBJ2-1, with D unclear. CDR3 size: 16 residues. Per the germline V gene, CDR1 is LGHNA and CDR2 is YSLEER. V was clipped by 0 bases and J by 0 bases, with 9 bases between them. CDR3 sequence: CASSQEDSSSYNEQFF. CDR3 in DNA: TGCGCCAGCAGCCAAGAAGACTCGAGCTCCTACAATGAGCAGTTCTTC.

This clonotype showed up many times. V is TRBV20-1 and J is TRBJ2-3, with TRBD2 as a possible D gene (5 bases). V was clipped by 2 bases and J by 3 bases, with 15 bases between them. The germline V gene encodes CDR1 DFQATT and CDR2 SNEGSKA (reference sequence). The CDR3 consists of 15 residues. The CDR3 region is CSARNYGLPTDTQYF. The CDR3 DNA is TGCAGTGCTAGAAACTATGGACTGCCGACAGATACGCAGTATTTT.

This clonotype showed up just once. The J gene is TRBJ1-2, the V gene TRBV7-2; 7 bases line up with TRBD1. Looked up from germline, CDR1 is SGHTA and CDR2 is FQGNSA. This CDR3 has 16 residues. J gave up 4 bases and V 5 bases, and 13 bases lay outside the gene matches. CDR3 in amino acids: CTSSQSRGQRTYGYTF. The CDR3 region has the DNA TGTACCAGCAGCCAAAGCCGGGGACAGAGGACCTATGGCTACACCTTC.

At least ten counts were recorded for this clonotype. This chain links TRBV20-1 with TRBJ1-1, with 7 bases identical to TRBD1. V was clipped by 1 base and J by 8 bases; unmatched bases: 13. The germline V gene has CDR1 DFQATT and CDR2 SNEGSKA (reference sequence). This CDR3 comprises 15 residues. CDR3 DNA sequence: TGCAGTGCTAGAGCTGCTGGGACAGCCCTTGTCGAAGCTTTCTTT. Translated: CSARAAGTALVEAFF.

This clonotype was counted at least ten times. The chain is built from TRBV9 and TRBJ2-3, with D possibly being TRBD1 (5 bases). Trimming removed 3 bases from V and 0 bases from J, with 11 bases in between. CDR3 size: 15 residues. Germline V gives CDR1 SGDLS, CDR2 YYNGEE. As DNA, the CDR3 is TGTGCCAGCAGCGCCCGACAGAGCAGCACAGATACGCAGTATTTT. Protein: CASSARQSSTDTQYF.

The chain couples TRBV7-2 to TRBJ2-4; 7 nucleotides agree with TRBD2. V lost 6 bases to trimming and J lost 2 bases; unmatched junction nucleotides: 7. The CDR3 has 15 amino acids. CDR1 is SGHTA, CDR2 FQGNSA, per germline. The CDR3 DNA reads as TGTGCCAGCAGTGTGAGCGGGGTATCCAAAAACATTCAGTACTTC. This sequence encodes CASSVSGVSKNIQYF.

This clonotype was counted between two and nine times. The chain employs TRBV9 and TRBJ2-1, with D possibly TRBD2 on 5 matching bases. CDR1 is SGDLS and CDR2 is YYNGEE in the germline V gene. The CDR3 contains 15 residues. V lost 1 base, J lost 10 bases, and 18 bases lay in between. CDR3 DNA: TGTGCCAGCAGCGTATGGTCAGCCGCGGGCTACGAGCAGTTCTTC. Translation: CASSVWSAAGYEQFF. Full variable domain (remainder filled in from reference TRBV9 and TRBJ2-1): DSGVTQTPKHLITATGQRVTLRCSPRSGDLSVYWYQQSLDQGLQFLIQYYNGEERAKGNILERFSAQQFPDLHSELNLSSLELGDSALYFCASSVWSAAGYEQFFGPGTRLTVL.